This TCR beta chain is drawn from a study of blood T cells in healthy people across ages. The germline CDR1 and CDR2 sequences are LGHNA and YSLEER. The length of the CDR3 is 17 residues. Deletions cut 0 bases from V and 2 bases from J, with 15 bases between. Combining a sample-barcoded 5' primer with a J-beta primer mix, a second PCR ran for about 7 to 11 cycles. Each CDR3 protein is one row after TCRdb ran MiXCR on the 5' RACE reads. This sample has approximately 1.5 million distinct CDR3 sequences, with 40% to 45% found just once. The J gene is TRBJ2-3, the V gene TRBV4-3; perhaps TRBD1 as D (5 bases). This TCR came from a woman aged 18-30 years in good health. The sample consisted of blood. The CDR3 DNA is TGCGCCAGCAGCCAAGATGTCTTACGGACATTCACAGATACGCAGTATTTT. The encoded protein is CASSQDVLRTFTDTQYF.